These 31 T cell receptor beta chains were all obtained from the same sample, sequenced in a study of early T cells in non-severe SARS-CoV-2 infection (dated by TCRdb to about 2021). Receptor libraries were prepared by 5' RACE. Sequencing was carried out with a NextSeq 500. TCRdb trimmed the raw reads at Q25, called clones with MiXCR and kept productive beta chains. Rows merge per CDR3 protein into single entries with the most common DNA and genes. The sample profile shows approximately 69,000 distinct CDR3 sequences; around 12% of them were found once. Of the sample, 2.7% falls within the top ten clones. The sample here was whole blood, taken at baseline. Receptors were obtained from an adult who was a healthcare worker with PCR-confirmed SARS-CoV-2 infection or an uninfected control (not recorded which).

CDR3 DNA: TGCGCCAGCAGCCATCTCAATCCGGTCGGGCGACACTCCTACGAGCAGTACTTC. Protein product: CASSHLNPVGRHSYEQYF. This chain connects TRBV4-1 to TRBJ2-7; D unclear. The germline V gene encodes CDR1 MGHRA and CDR2 YSYEKL. V lost 3 bases to trimming and J lost 0 bases, with 21 bases between them. CDR3 size: 18 residues.

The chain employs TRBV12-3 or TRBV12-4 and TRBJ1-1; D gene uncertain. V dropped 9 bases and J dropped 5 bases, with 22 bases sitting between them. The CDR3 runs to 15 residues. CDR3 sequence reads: CASSPGQLKGTEAFF. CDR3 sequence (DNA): TGTGCCAGTAGTCCAGGCCAGCTTAAAGGGACTGAAGCTTTCTTT.

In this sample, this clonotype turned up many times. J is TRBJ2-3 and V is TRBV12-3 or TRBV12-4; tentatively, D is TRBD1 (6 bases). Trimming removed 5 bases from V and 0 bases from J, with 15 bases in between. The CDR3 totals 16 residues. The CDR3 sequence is CASSPQGRTSTDTQYF. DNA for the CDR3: TGTGCCAGCAGTCCCCAGGGGCGGACCAGCACAGATACGCAGTATTTT.

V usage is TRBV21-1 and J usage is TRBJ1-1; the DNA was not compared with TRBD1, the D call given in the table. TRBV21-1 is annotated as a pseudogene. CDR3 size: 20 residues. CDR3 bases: TGTGCCAGCAGCAAAGTCAGCCCGCCACCGGGAGCGGACTTGAACACTGAAGCTTTCTTT. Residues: CASSKVSPPPGADLNTEAFF.

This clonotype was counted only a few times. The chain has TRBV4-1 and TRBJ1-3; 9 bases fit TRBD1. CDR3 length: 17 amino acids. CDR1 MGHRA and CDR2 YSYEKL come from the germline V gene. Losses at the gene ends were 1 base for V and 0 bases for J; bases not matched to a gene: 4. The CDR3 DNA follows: TGCGCCAGCAGCCAAGGGGACAGGGCGAACTCTGGAAACACCATATATTTT. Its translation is CASSQGDRANSGNTIYF.

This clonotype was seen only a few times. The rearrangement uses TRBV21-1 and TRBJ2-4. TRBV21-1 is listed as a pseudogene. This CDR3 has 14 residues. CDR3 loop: CASSKVRVRNIQYF. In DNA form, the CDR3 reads TGTGCCAGCAGCAAAGTTAGGGTCAGAAACATTCAGTACTTC.

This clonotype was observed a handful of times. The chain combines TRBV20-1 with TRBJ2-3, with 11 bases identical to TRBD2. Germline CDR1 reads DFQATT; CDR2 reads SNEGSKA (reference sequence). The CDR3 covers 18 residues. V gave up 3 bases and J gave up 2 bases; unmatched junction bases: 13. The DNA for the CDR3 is TGCAGTGCTAGTGACAATCCCACTAGCGGGGGTCACACAGATACGCAGTATTTT. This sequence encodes CSASDNPTSGGHTDTQYF.

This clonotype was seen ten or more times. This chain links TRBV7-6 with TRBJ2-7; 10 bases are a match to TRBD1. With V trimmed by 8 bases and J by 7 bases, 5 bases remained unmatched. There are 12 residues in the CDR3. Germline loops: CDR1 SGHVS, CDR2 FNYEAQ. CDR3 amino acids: CASGTGAREQYF. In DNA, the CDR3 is TGTGCCAGCGGGACAGGGGCGCGAGAGCAGTACTTC.

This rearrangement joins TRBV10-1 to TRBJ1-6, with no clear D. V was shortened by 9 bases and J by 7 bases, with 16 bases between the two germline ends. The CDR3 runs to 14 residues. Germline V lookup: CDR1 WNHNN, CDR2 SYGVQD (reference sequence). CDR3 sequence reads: CASSAGRANSPLHF. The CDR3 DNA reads TGCGCCAGTTCGGCCGGACGGGCCAATTCACCCCTCCACTTT.

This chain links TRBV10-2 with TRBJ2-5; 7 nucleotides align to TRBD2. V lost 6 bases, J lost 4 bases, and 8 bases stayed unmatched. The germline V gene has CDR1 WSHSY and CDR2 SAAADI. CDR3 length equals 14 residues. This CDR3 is CASRGRLATETQYF. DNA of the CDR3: TGCGCCAGCAGGGGGCGACTAGCTACAGAGACCCAGTACTTC.

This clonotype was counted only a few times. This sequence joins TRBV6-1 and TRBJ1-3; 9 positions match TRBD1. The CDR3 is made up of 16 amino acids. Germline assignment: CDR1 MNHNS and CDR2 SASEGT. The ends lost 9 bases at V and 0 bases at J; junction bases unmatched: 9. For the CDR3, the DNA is TGTGCCAGTTCCGGGACAGGGTCGGCCTCTGGAAACACCATATATTTT. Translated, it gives CASSGTGSASGNTIYF.

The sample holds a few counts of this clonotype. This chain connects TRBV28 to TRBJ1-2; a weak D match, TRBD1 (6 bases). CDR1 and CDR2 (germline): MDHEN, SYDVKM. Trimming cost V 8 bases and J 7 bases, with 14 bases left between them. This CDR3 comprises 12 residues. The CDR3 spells CASAQGLFGYTF. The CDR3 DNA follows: TGTGCCAGCGCACAGGGTCTTTTTGGCTACACCTTC.

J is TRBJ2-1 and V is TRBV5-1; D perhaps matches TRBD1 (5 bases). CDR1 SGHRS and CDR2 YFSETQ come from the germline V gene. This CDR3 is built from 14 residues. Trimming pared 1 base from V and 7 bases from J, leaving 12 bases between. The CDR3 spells CASSLPRVGNEQFF. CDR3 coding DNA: TGCGCCAGCAGCTTGCCCAGGGTGGGGAATGAGCAGTTCTTC.

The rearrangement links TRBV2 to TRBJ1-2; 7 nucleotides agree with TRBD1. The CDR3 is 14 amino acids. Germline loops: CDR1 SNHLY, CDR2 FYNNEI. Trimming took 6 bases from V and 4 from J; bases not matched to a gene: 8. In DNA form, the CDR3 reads TGTGCCAGCAGCTCTACAGGGGCATCCTATGGCTACACCTTC. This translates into CASSSTGASYGYTF.

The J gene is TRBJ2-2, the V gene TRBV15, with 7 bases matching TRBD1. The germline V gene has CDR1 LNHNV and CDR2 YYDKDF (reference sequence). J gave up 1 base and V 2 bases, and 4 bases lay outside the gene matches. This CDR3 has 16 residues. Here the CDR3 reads CATSRIRTGNTGELFF. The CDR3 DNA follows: TGTGCCACCAGCAGAATACGGACAGGGAACACCGGGGAGCTGTTTTTT. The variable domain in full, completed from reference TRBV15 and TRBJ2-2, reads DAMVIQNPRYQVTQFGKPVTLSCSQTLNHNVMYWYQQKSSQAPKLLFHYYDKDFNNEADTPDNFQSRRPNTSFCFLDIRSPGLGDTAMYLCATSRIRTGNTGELFFGEGSRLTVL.

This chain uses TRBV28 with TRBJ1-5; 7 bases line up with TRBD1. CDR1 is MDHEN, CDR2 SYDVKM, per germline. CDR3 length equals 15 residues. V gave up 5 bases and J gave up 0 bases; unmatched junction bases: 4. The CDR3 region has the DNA TGTGCCAGCAGTAGGGGGCCTAATAGCAATCAGCCCCAGCATTTT. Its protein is CASSRGPNSNQPQHF.

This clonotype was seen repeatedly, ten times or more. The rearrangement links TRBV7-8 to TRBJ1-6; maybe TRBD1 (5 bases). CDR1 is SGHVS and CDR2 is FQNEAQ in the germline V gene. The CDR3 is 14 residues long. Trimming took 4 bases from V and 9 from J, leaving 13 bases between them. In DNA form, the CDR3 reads TGTGCCAGCAGCTCCTCGGGCAGGGTTTCACCCCTCCACTTT. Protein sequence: CASSSSGRVSPLHF.

Written as DNA, the CDR3 is TGCGCCAGCAGCCAAGAGGTGGGGGCCAAAAACACCGGGGAGCTGTTTTTT. Its translation is CASSQEVGAKNTGELFF. The chain joins TRBV4-3 to TRBJ2-2; tentatively, D is TRBD1 (6 bases). Trimming left V 0 bases short and J 2 bases short, with 13 bases between. The V gene's germline CDR1 is LGHNA and CDR2 YSLEER. The CDR3 loop spans 17 amino acids.

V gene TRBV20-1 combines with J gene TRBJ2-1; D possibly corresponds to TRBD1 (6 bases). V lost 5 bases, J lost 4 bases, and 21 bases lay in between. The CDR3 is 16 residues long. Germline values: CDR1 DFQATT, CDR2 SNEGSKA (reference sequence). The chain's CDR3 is CSAPPLKGQGYNEQFF. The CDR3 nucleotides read TGCAGTGCTCCCCCTCTTAAGGGACAAGGATACAATGAGCAGTTCTTC.

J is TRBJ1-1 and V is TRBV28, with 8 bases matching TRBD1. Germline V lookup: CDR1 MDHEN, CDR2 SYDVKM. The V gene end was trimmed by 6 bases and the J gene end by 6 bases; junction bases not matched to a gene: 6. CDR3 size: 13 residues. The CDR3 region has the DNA TGTGCCAGCAGCCGCAGGGGGCTACCTGAAGCTTTCTTT. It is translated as CASSRRGLPEAFF.

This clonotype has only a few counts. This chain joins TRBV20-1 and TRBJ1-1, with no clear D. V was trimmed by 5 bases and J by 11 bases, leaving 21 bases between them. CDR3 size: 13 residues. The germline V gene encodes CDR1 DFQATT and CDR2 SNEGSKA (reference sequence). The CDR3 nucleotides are TGCAGTGCTCTAAGGACGGATATGAAGGTGGCTTTCTTT. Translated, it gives CSALRTDMKVAFF.

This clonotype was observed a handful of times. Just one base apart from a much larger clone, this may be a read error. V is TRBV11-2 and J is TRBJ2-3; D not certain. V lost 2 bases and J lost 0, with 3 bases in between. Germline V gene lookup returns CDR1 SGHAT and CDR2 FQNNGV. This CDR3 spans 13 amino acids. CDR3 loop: CASSLQSTDTQYF. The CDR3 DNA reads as TGTGCCAGCAGCTTACAAAGCACAGATACGCAGTATTTT.

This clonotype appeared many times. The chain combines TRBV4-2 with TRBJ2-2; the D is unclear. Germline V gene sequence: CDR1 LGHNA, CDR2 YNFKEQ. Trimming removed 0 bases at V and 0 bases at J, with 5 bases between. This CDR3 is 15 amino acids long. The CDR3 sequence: CASSQEAANTGELFF. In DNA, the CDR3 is TGTGCCAGCAGCCAAGAGGCAGCGAACACCGGGGAGCTGTTTTTT.

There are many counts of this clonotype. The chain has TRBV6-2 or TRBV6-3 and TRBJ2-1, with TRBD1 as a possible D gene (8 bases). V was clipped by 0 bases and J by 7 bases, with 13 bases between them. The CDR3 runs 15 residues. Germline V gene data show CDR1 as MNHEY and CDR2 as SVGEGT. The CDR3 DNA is TGTGCCAGCAGTTACTCGGCACAGGGGGGGAATGAGCAGTTCTTC. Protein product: CASSYSAQGGNEQFF.

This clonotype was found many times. CDR3: CASSIRLAGVEKLFF. The CDR3 DNA sequence: TGTGCCAGCAGCATAAGGCTAGCAGGGGTCGAAAAACTGTTTTTT. J is TRBJ1-4 and V is TRBV4-2, with D tentatively TRBD1 (6 bases). The V and J ends lost 5 bases and 8 bases respectively, with 18 bases between them. This CDR3 spans 15 amino acids. Germline V gene data show CDR1 as LGHNA and CDR2 as YNFKEQ.

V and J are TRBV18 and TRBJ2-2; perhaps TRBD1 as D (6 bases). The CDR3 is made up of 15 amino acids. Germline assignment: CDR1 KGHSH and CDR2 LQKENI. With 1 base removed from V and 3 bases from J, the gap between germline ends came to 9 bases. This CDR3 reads CASSPRTEHTGELFF. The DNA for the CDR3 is TGTGCCAGCTCACCACGGACAGAGCACACCGGGGAGCTGTTTTTT.

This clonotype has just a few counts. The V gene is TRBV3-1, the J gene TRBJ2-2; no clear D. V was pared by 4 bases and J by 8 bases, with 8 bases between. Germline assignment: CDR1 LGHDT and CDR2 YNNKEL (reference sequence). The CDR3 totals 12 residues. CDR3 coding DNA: TGTGCCAGCAGCCTTAACGTAGGGGAGCTGTTTTTT. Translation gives CASSLNVGELFF.

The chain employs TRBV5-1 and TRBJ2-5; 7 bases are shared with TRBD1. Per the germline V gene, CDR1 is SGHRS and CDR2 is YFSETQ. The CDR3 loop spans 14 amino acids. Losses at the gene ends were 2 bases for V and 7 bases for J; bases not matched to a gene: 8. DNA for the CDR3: TGCGCCAGCAGCTTTAAGACAGGGATGGTGACCCAGTACTTC. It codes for CASSFKTGMVTQYF.

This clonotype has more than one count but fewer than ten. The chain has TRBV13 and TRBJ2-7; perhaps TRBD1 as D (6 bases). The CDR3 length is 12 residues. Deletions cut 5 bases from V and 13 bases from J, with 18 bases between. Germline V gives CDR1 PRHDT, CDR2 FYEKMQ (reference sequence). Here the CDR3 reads CASSRLGGHIYF. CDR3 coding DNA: TGTGCCAGCAGCCGGTTAGGGGGACACATTTACTTC.

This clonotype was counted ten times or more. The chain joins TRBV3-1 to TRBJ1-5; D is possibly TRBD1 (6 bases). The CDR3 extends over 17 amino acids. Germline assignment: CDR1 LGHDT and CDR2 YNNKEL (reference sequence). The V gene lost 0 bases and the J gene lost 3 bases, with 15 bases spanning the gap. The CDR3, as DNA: TGTGCCAGCAGCCAAGATCGAGTGGGGGGCGACAATCAGCCCCAGCATTTT. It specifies CASSQDRVGGDNQPQHF.

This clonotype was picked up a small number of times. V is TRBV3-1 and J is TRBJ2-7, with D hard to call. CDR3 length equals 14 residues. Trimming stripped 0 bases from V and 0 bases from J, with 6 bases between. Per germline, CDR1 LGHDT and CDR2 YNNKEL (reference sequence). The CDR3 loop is CASSQDRISYEQYF. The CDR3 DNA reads TGTGCCAGCAGCCAAGACAGAATCTCCTACGAGCAGTACTTC.